Detailed here is one T cell receptor (beta chain). No antigen is known for it. No much larger clone is present one base from it, and per-base qualities are unavailable. This specimen belongs to a study of blood T cell repertoires in COVID-19 (dated by TCRdb to 2018 to 2020). Regarding the research as a whole: Samples from collaborators originated in the United States, Italy and Spain and spanned both the acute and convalescent phases of COVID-19. Samples came from the ongoing ImmuneRACE study (first 160 participants) plus 1,254 subjects from 6 global collaborators. The repertoires were released in a freely available public database meant as a resource for research on the immune response to SARS-CoV-2. Deeply sampled blood TCRbeta repertoires from subjects exposed to, actively infected with, or recovered from COVID-19 were included in the dataset. The material from the prospective study consisted of cDNA or gDNA derived from T cells, B-cell-depleted T cells, or PBMCs. A de-identified subject ID, COVID-19 status, age in years and sex were almost always included in the sample metadata. Where available, HLA class I and class II types were obtained from metadata supplied by the sample provider rather than from assay-based typing.

The research as a whole found: The quantity of clinical and demographic metadata differed by source and by participant and was supplied without curation.

Taken from cysteine to phenylalanine, the CDR3 has 15 residues. Only the CDR3 region is kept as DNA, spanning 45 bases read in frame from base 1. Per the germline V gene, SGHTA is the CDR1 and FQGTGA is the CDR2. Between the V and J ends, shortened by 1 base and 6 bases respectively, the junction contains 10 bases. The immunoSEQ Assay, a bias-controlled multiplex PCR, was used to amplify TCRbeta CDR3 regions from genomic DNA. For the original study's pipeline: The number of nucleated cells in each sample was estimated from the amplification of reference gene primers within the assay. To quantify the absolute abundance of each unique TCRbeta CDR3 rearrangement, sequence reads were collapsed and filtered. For each sample, productive Simpson clonality was calculated by taking the square root of Simpson's diversity index across productive rearrangements. In its TCRdb copy, this immuneACCESS table keeps in-frame sequences only and misses some clones. Where compared with another copy, unresolved V genes explain less than half of these, and the others have no known cause. V, J and clone size derive from that table, while D and trimming were established from the DNA sequence. The sample table contains about 140,000 clones; only one count was recorded for around 84% of them. The ten largest clones add up to approximately 5.4% of the sample.

Whole blood was collected in K2EDTA tubes by collaborating institutions according to the institutions' own protocols. For TCRbeta analysis, collaborators shipped samples in one of three forms: frozen whole blood, isolated PBMCs, or DNA extracted from either of those sample types. Here the chain combines TRBV7-3 and TRBJ1-6, with TRBD1 tentatively as D gene (6 bases match). The sample was peripheral blood. The TCR sequence derives from a human donor in a cohort sampled during active COVID-19. The nucleotides are TGTGCCAGCAGCTTAAGAGGACAGAGTAATTCACCCCTCCACTTT. Translated, this gives CASSLRGQSNSPLHF.